Sequencing of this T cell receptor beta chain was carried out in a study of blood T cell repertoires in COVID-19. Study-wide context: Nucleic acid was either cDNA or gDNA, and it came from T cells, B-cell-depleted T cells, or PBMCs.

There are a few counts of this clone. V was shortened by 6 bases and J by 3 bases, with 18 bases between the two germline ends. This CDR3 has 16 residues. Participants' reported clinical history set cohort assignment. Symptom resolution, clearance, or two negative PCRs marked donors in Cohort 3 as recovered. In the original processing: Nucleated cell number was recorded as an estimate derived from reference gene primer amplification. Libraries were prepared by immunoSEQ multiplex PCR; TCRdb keeps only in-frame clonotypes and omits some of them. Clonal size and the V and J genes are those of that table, whereas D and trimming came from the DNA. The sample shows 150,000 to 200,000 clones, approximately 80% of them seen only once.

This receptor was taken from a man aged 50-60 years who had recovered from COVID-19. The rearrangement links TRBV23-1 to TRBJ1-5, with D perhaps matching TRBD1 (6 bases). TRBV23-1 is designated an ORF whose function remains uncertain. The specimen sequenced was PBMCs or T cells enriched from blood (not recorded which). The CDR3 region has the DNA TGCGCCAGCAGGTCCACGGGACAACGTACCAATCAGCCCCAGCATTTT. The encoded protein is CASRSTGQRTNQPQHF.